The 31 T cell receptor beta chains presented below share a single source sample, sequenced in a study of T cell responses to AZD1222 COVID-19 vaccine. Clones were read by immunoSEQ multiplex PCR, and TCRdb kept only the in-frame ones, dropping some. The sample lists roughly 270,000 clones, 90% to 95% occurring once. This specimen consisted of peripheral blood, obtained 28 days after the second AZD1222 dose. These receptors were collected from an adult who received the AZD1222 COVID-19 vaccine.

This sequence joins TRBV28 and TRBJ2-1, with 9 bases aligning to TRBD1. CDR3 length: 13 amino acids. V was pared by 6 bases and J by 16 bases, with 13 bases of the junction left unmatched. Germline V gives CDR1 MDHEN, CDR2 SYDVKM. CDR3 sequence (DNA): TGTGCCAGCAGGTCAAGCGACAGGGGGGTCTTTTTCTTC. It translates to CASRSSDRGVFFF.

V gene TRBV20-1 combines with J gene TRBJ2-7; the D is unclear. The CDR3 has 14 amino acids. Germline V gene data show CDR1 as DFQATT and CDR2 as SNEGSKA (reference sequence). The ends were cut back, 3 bases at V and 6 bases at J, with 18 bases in the middle. The CDR3 DNA is TGCAGTGCTAGTTACCGGCCGATACAAGGCGAGCAGTACTTC. This sequence encodes CSASYRPIQGEQYF.

The DNA of the CDR3 is TGCGCCAGCAGCCAATCGGACAGGCACGCCTACGAGCAGTACTTC. Its translation: CASSQSDRHAYEQYF. The V and J genes are TRBV4-1 and TRBJ2-7, with TRBD1 matching over 7 bases. This CDR3 comprises 15 residues. The V gene end was trimmed by 2 bases and the J gene end by 2 bases; junction bases not matched to a gene: 6. Germline CDR1 and CDR2: MGHRA and YSYEKL.

This chain connects TRBV9 to TRBJ2-5; 12 nucleotides agree with TRBD1. J lost 5 bases, V lost 2 bases, and 10 bases had no gene match. Germline CDR1 SGDLS, CDR2 YYNGEE. There are 17 residues in the CDR3. The CDR3 sequence is CASSVSPGTGGGETQYF. For the CDR3, the DNA is TGTGCCAGCAGCGTCTCGCCCGGGACAGGGGGCGGTGAGACCCAGTACTTC.

This chain joins TRBV18 and TRBJ2-7; D assignment may be TRBD1 or TRBD2 (6 bases each). The CDR3 loop spans 15 amino acids. CDR1 is KGHSH and CDR2 is LQKENI in the germline V gene. V lost 1 base to trimming and J lost 2 bases, with 12 bases between them. The CDR3 sequence is CASSPQQGGPYEQYF. The DNA for the CDR3 is TGTGCCAGCTCACCACAACAGGGAGGCCCCTACGAGCAGTACTTC.

The rearrangement links TRBV28 to TRBJ1-2; D not resolved. The CDR3 runs to 13 residues. The V end lost 6 bases, the J end lost 0 bases, and 8 bases lay between the germline ends. CDR1 is MDHEN, CDR2 SYDVKM, per germline. The CDR3 coding sequence is TGTGCCAGCAGCCTCAGGCCTAACTATGGCTACACCTTC. Its protein product is CASSLRPNYGYTF.

This chain links TRBV5-4 with TRBJ1-2, with 10 bases identical to TRBD1. The CDR3 runs to 14 residues. The germline CDR1 and CDR2 sequences are SGHNT and YYREEE (reference sequence). J was trimmed by 4 bases and V by 6 bases; bases with no gene match: 6. The chain's CDR3 is CASNSGQGFYGYTF. The CDR3 DNA is TGTGCCAGCAATTCGGGACAGGGGTTCTATGGCTACACCTTC.

The chain joins TRBV19 to TRBJ2-4; 9 bases are shared with TRBD2. CDR3 length: 16 amino acids. Unmatched junction bases numbered 7, after V lost 0 bases and J lost 7 bases. CDR1 and CDR2 from the germline V gene are LNHDA and SQIVND (reference sequence). The CDR3 DNA reads as TGTGCCAGTAGTATAGATTCTAGCGGGGCCCTGAACATTCAGTACTTC. Protein sequence: CASSIDSSGALNIQYF. The entire variable domain, with the rest obtained from reference TRBV19 and TRBJ2-4, is as follows: DGGITQSPKYLFRKEGQNVTLSCEQNLNHDAMYWYRQDPGQGLRLIYYSQIVNDFQKGDIAEGYSVSREKKESFPLTVTSAQKNPTAFYLCASSIDSSGALNIQYFGAGTRLSVL.

This chain uses TRBV11-1 with TRBJ1-1; D remains unclear. CDR3 length: 13 amino acids. The germline CDR1 and CDR2 sequences are SGHAT and FQDESV (reference sequence). The germline V and J ends were trimmed by 4 bases and 1 base, with 7 bases remaining between them. CDR3 sequence: CASSSLRNTEAFF. As DNA, the CDR3 is TGTGCCAGCAGCTCGTTACGGAACACTGAAGCTTTCTTT.

The chain recombines TRBV19 with TRBJ1-5, with no clear D. Germline CDR1 and CDR2: LNHDA and SQIVND (reference sequence). V lost 10 bases to trimming and J lost 5 bases, with 21 bases between them. The CDR3 totals 15 residues. The CDR3 reads CATKYRATDYQPQHF. CDR3 coding DNA: TGTGCCACCAAGTATAGGGCGACGGATTATCAGCCCCAGCATTTT.

The table lists this clone with a count of one. The genes are TRBV19 and TRBJ1-5, with 9 bases fitting TRBD1. Germline CDR1 and CDR2: LNHDA and SQIVND (reference sequence). V was clipped by 4 bases and J by 7 bases; unmatched bases: 5. The CDR3 is 14 amino acids. CDR3 loop: CASSTTGGQQPQHF. DNA for the CDR3: TGTGCCAGTAGTACCACAGGGGGCCAACAGCCCCAGCATTTT.

This chain uses TRBV5-4 with TRBJ2-2; 11 bases line up with TRBD2. V dropped 4 bases and J dropped 2; count of bases not matched to a gene: 4. Germline loops: CDR1 SGHNT, CDR2 YYREEE (reference sequence). The CDR3 covers 16 residues. CDR3 sequence (DNA): TGTGCCAGCAGCACTAGCGGGAGAAGAAACACCGGGGAGCTGTTTTTT. Translating it yields CASSTSGRRNTGELFF.

The rearrangement links TRBV5-5 to TRBJ2-7, with a tentative D call TRBD2 (5 bases). CDR1 SGHKS and CDR2 YYEKEE come from the germline V gene (reference sequence). This CDR3 spans 17 amino acids. The V gene lost 4 bases and the J gene lost 2 bases, with 22 bases spanning the gap. CDR3 residues: CASSPDAGSPSTYEQYF. Here the CDR3 DNA reads TGTGCCAGCAGCCCGGACGCGGGCAGTCCTTCTACCTACGAGCAGTACTTC.

This chain uses TRBV20-1 with TRBJ1-5; D not resolved. Looked up from germline, CDR1 is DFQATT and CDR2 is SNEGSKA (reference sequence). This CDR3 has 14 residues. V was shortened by 3 bases and J by 1 base, with 10 bases between the two germline ends. The CDR3 here is CSASLPRSNQPQHF. CDR3 DNA sequence: TGCAGTGCTAGTTTGCCGCGGAGCAATCAGCCCCAGCATTTT.

CDR3 sequence reads: CASSEGGRGGYTF. The CDR3 DNA reads as TGTGCCAGCAGTGAGGGCGGGAGAGGTGGCTACACCTTC. The J gene is TRBJ1-2, the V gene TRBV7-9, with no clear D. The CDR3 spans 13 residues. CDR1 SEHNR and CDR2 FQNEAQ come from the germline V gene (reference sequence). Trimming removed 6 bases at V and 7 bases at J, with 15 bases between.

The chain combines TRBV12-5 with TRBJ1-5; D gene uncertain. The V end was cut by 1 base, the J end by 7 bases, with 8 bases between. In germline, CDR1 is LGHNT, CDR2 FRNRAP. The CDR3 consists of 13 residues. In DNA, the CDR3 is TGTGCTAGTGGTTTGGGAGGATCACAGCCCCAGCATTTT. It is translated as CASGLGGSQPQHF.

The rearrangement links TRBV28 to TRBJ1-1, with a possible D match to TRBD1 (5 bases). The V end lost 6 bases, the J end lost 1 base, and 9 bases lay between the germline ends. The germline V gene has CDR1 MDHEN and CDR2 SYDVKM. This CDR3 spans 13 amino acids. DNA of the CDR3: TGTGCCAGCAGCGAGGGGAGGAACACTGAAGCTTTCTTT. Its translation is CASSEGRNTEAFF.

The chain has TRBV5-6 and TRBJ1-2; possible D gene TRBD1, 6 bases. V lost 3 bases and J 3 bases, leaving 9 bases between the germline ends. The CDR3 is 13 amino acids. The germline V gene has CDR1 SGHDT and CDR2 YYEEEE. The CDR3 DNA reads as TGTGCCAGCAGCTCGGACAGCCACTATGGCTACACCTTC. It yields the protein CASSSDSHYGYTF.

Only one count was recorded for this clone. The chain combines TRBV28 with TRBJ1-3, with a weak D call TRBD1 (5 bases). The germline CDR1 and CDR2 sequences are MDHEN and SYDVKM. The CDR3 has 13 amino acids. Trimming took off 6 bases at V and 4 bases at J, with 10 bases between the two ends. This CDR3 is CASRGVLGNTIYF. In nucleotides, the CDR3 is TGTGCCAGCAGGGGGGTGTTAGGAAACACCATATATTTT.

The chain couples TRBV18 to TRBJ2-2, with 7 bases lining up with TRBD2. This CDR3 spans 15 amino acids. CDR1 KGHSH and CDR2 LQKENI come from the germline V gene. Losses at the gene ends were 2 bases for V and 5 bases for J; bases not matched to a gene: 5. CDR3 protein: CASSPGEGRTGELFF. The DNA of the CDR3 is TGTGCCAGCTCACCAGGGGAGGGTCGTACCGGGGAGCTGTTTTTT.

This clone showed up just once. V gene TRBV28 combines with J gene TRBJ1-1, with D possibly being TRBD1 (5 bases). Trimming removed 1 base at V and 10 bases at J, with 10 bases between. The CDR3 consists of 12 residues. From germline, CDR1 is MDHEN and CDR2 SYDVKM. In DNA form, the CDR3 reads TGTGCCAGCAGTTTATCAGGGAATCGAGCTTTCTTT. Amino acids: CASSLSGNRAFF.

This chain connects TRBV23-1 to TRBJ1-2; 7 bases match TRBD1. TRBV23-1 is sorted into the ORF group, with uncertain function. CDR3 size: 14 residues. V shed 4 bases and J 3 bases; nucleotides not matched to a gene: 5. The CDR3 nucleotides are TGCGCCAGCAGTCCGACAGGGAGGGACTATGGCTACACCTTC. Translation gives CASSPTGRDYGYTF.

This rearrangement joins TRBV2 to TRBJ2-2; TRBD1 aligns across 8 bases. V lost 10 bases, J lost 4 bases, and 8 bases stayed unmatched. There are 14 residues in the CDR3. Looked up from germline, CDR1 is SNHLY and CDR2 is FYNNEI. This CDR3 is CATADRGFTGELFF. In nucleotides, the CDR3 is TGTGCCACCGCCGACAGGGGATTCACCGGGGAGCTGTTTTTT.

The genes are TRBV7-2 and TRBJ1-2; D is ambiguous. The CDR3 runs to 13 residues. V lost 5 bases to trimming and J lost 8 bases, with 15 bases between them. Germline lookup yields CDR1 SGHTA and CDR2 FQGNSA. For the CDR3, the DNA is TGTGCCAGCAGCCCATATGGATTAGGAGGCTACACCTTC. Translation: CASSPYGLGGYTF.

This chain connects TRBV6-5 to TRBJ2-7; TRBD1 agrees at 9 bases. V gave up 6 bases and J gave up 6 bases; unmatched junction bases: 12. The CDR3 has 15 amino acids. Germline CDR1 is MNHEY and CDR2 is SVGAGI. The CDR3 sequence is CASRSGGQGVSEQYF. The CDR3 DNA reads TGTGCCAGCAGATCCGGGGGACAGGGAGTATCCGAGCAGTACTTC.

This clone was counted a single time. Additional DNA sequences in this sample encode the identical CDR3. V is TRBV30 and J is TRBJ1-3; D unresolved. Looked up from germline, CDR1 is GTSNPN and CDR2 is SVGIG (reference sequence). Trimming shortened V by 0 bases and J by 4 bases, and 7 bases separated the two germline ends. The length of the CDR3 is 13 residues. The CDR3 DNA reads TGTGCCTGGAGTGTATCCTCGGGAAACACCATATATTTT. This codes for CAWSVSSGNTIYF.

J is TRBJ2-1 and V is TRBV29-1, with unresolved D. V lost 6 bases and J 2 bases, leaving 11 bases between the germline ends. Germline V CDR1 and CDR2: SQVTM, ANQGSEA. This CDR3 contains 13 residues. CDR3 sequence reads: CSVPSGAYNEQFF. CDR3 DNA sequence: TGCAGCGTCCCGTCGGGTGCCTACAATGAGCAGTTCTTC.

This chain joins TRBV7-8 and TRBJ2-7; TRBD2 matches at 7 bases. Looked up from germline, CDR1 is SGHVS and CDR2 is FQNEAQ. The CDR3 sequence is 14 residues long. V shed 5 bases, J shed 3 bases, and the junction held 7 bases outside the gene matches. The DNA for the CDR3 is TGTGCCAGCAGCACAAGCGGGGTTAACTACGAGCAGTACTTC. It is translated as CASSTSGVNYEQYF.

V gene TRBV5-1 combines with J gene TRBJ1-5; unclear D gene. V lost 4 bases and J lost 6, with 14 bases in between. CDR1 and CDR2 from the germline V gene are SGHRS and YFSETQ. This CDR3 has 14 amino acids. The CDR3 coding sequence is TGCGCCAGCAGCCCGGCCGGGGTAGGTCAGCCCCAGCATTTT. This encodes CASSPAGVGQPQHF.

This clone was seen a single time. The J gene is TRBJ2-1, the V gene TRBV19; D uncertain. V gave up 5 bases and J gave up 0 bases, with 14 bases separating them. Germline lookup yields CDR1 LNHDA and CDR2 SQIVND (reference sequence). The CDR3 runs 16 residues. CDR3 in DNA: TGTGCCAGTAGTTCAGCAACGGGTATCTCCTACAATGAGCAGTTCTTC. This translates into CASSSATGISYNEQFF.

The chain has TRBV6-5 and TRBJ1-1; weak D call: TRBD1 (5 bases). Germline V gene sequence: CDR1 MNHEY, CDR2 SVGAGI. The CDR3 is made up of 15 amino acids. V was pared by 2 bases and J by 4 bases, with 14 bases between. The DNA for the CDR3 is TGTGCCAGCAGTTACGGGGACCTCAAGGGCACTGAAGCTTTCTTT. Translating it yields CASSYGDLKGTEAFF.